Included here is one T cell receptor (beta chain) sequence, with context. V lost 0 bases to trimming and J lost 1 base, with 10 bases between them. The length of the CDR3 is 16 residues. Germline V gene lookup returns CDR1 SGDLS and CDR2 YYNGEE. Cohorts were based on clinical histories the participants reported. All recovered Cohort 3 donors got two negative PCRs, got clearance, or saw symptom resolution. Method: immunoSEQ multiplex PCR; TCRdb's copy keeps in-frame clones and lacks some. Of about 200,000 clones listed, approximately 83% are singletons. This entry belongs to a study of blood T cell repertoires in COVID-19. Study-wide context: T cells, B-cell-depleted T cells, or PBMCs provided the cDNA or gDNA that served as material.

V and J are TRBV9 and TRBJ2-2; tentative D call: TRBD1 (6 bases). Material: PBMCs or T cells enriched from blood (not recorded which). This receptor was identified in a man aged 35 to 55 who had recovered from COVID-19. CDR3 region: CASSVGGRMNTGELFF. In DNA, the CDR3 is TGTGCCAGCAGCGTAGGGGGGCGGATGAACACCGGGGAGCTGTTTTTT.